The 2 T cell receptor beta chains reported below all come from one sample, sequenced in a study of cytomegalovirus exposure and HLA in healthy donors. With 60 Vbeta and 13 Jbeta primers, the PCR was carried out. This table comes from immunoSEQ multiplex PCR, and its TCRdb copy is limited to in-frame clones, with some not included. This table has 200,000 or so clones, approximately 79% appearing once. The specimen was PBMCs. These receptors all come from a young man in good health and CMV-seronegative.

The chain links TRBV5-1 to TRBJ1-3, with D possibly TRBD1 on 6 matching bases. In germline, CDR1 is SGHRS, CDR2 YFSETQ. V was cut by 0 bases and J by 3 bases, with 7 bases left in between. The CDR3 spans 14 residues. This CDR3 is CASSLGGLGNTIYF. The CDR3 nucleotides read TGCGCCAGCAGCTTGGGGGGGCTTGGAAACACCATATATTTT.

This chain uses TRBV27 with TRBJ2-1, with 10 bases lining up with TRBD1. The CDR3 runs to 17 residues. Germline lookup yields CDR1 MNHEY and CDR2 SMNVEV (reference sequence). The J segment lost 3 bases and the V segment lost 0 bases, leaving 5 bases of the junction unmatched. CDR3 sequence reads: CASSLSVGQGYYNEQFF. The CDR3 DNA follows: TGTGCCAGCAGTTTATCGGTGGGACAGGGGTACTACAATGAGCAGTTCTTC.